Listed here is a single T cell receptor (beta chain). The data derive from a study of blood T cell repertoires in COVID-19. Study background: Sources were T cells, B-cell-depleted T cells, or PBMCs; the material itself was cDNA or gDNA.

Original processing notes: For nucleated cells, counts were estimated from reference gene primer amplification. Repertoires were generated with immunoSEQ multiplex PCR, while TCRdb's copy carries only in-frame clones and drops some. That table supplies the V and J calls and clone size; D and trimming were determined from the DNA. Among around 100,000 clones listed, more than 85% were seen once. With 7 bases clipped from V and 2 bases from J, the junction kept 13 bases outside the gene matches. From germline, CDR1 is LNHDA and CDR2 SQIVND (reference sequence). This CDR3 is 17 amino acids long. This receptor was taken from a man aged 50-60 years with active COVID-19. The chain is built from TRBV19 and TRBJ2-3, with 9 bases identical to TRBD1. The sample comprised peripheral blood. CDR3 sequence (DNA): TGTGCCAGTACCCCCCGGTCCGGACAGGGGCCCACAGATACGCAGTATTTT. Residues: CASTPRSGQGPTDTQYF.